Given below is one T cell receptor beta chain in context. Its antigen remains unidentified. Germline V gene lookup returns CDR1 SGHDT and CDR2 YYEEEE. V was shortened by 0 bases and J by 5 bases, with 8 bases between the two germline ends. The CDR3 has 13 amino acids. The naive CD8 subset, CD45RO-negative cells positively selected for CCR7, excluded terminally differentiated effector memory CD45RA+ cells. It was at deep level that the assay was run. Researchers divided each subset's genomic DNA evenly across several immunoSEQ plates. Assay used: immunoSEQ multiplex PCR; TCRdb lists only in-frame clones, some missing. The sample lists about 2 million clones, 85% to 95% occurring once. These data come from a study of shared clonotypes between healthy human individuals. Study-level findings and limits: The study drew on few donors, limiting represented genetic and exposure-history diversity. Across four donors, naive CD4 shared around 5.3%, naive CD8 more than 3%, memory CD4 2% to 2.5%, memory CD8 0.4% to 0.5%.

This clonotype was sampled from a man aged 18 to 29 in good health. This rearrangement joins TRBV5-6 to TRBJ1-1; possible D gene TRBD1, 6 bases. Sequenced input: naive CD8+ T cells sorted from blood. The CDR3 here is CASSLATGTEAFF. The CDR3 nucleotides are TGTGCCAGCAGCTTGGCTACAGGGACTGAAGCTTTCTTT.